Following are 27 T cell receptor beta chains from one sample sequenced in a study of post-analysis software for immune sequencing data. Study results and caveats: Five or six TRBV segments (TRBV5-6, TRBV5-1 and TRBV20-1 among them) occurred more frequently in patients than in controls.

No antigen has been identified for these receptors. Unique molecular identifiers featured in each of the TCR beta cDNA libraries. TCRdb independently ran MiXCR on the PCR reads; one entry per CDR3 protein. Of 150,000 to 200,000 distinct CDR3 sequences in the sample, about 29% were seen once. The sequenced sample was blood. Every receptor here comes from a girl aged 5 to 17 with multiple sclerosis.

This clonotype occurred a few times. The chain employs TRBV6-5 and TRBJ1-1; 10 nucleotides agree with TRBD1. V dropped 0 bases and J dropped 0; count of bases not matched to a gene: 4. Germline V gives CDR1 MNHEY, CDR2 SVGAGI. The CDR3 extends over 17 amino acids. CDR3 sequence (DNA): TGTGCCAGCAGTTACTCGACGGGACAGGGGATGAACACTGAAGCTTTCTTT. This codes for CASSYSTGQGMNTEAFF.

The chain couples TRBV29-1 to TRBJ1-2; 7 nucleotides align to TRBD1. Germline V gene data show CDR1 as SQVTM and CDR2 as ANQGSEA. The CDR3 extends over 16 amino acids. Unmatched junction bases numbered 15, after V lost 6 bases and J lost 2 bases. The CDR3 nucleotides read TGCAGCGTCCTCTCCCCGGGGACAGCGTTAAACTATGGCTACACCTTC. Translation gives CSVLSPGTALNYGYTF. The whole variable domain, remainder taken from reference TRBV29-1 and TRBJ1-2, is SAVISQKPSRDICQRGTSLTIQCQVDSQVTMMFWYRQQPGQSLTLIATANQGSEATYESGFVIDKFPISRPNLTFSTLTVSNMSPEDSSIYLCSVLSPGTALNYGYTFGSGTRLTVV.

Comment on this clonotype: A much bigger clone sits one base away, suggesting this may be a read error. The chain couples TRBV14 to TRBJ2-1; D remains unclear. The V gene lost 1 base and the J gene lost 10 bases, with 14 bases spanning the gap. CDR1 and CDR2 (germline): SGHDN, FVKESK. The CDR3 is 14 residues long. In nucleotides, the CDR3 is TGTGCCAGCAGCCAAGGGTTGGGTCTTGAGGAGCAGTTCTTC. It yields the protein CASSQGLGLEEQFF.

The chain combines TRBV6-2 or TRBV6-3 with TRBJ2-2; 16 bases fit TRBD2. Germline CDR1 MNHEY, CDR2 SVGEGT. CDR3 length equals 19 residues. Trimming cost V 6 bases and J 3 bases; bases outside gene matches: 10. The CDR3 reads CASRPAGLAGGGHTGELFF. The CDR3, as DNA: TGTGCCAGCAGACCTGCGGGACTAGCGGGAGGGGGACACACCGGGGAGCTGTTTTTT.

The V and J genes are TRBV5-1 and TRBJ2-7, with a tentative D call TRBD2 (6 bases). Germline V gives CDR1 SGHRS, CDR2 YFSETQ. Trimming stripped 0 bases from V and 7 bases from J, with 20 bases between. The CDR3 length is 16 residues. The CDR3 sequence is CASSLEGMTSLGEQYF. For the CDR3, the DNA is TGCGCCAGCAGCTTGGAAGGAATGACTAGTCTCGGTGAGCAGTACTTC.

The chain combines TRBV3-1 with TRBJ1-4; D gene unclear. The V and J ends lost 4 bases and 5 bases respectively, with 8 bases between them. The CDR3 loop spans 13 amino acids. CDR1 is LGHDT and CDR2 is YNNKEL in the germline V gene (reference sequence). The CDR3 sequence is CASSLVLNEKLFF. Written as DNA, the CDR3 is TGTGCCAGCAGCCTCGTCCTGAATGAAAAACTGTTTTTT.

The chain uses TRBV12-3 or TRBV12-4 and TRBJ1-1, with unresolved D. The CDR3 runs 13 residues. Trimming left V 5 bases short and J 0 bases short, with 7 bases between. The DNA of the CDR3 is TGTGCCAGCAGTCCCGGGATGAACACTGAAGCTTTCTTT. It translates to CASSPGMNTEAFF.

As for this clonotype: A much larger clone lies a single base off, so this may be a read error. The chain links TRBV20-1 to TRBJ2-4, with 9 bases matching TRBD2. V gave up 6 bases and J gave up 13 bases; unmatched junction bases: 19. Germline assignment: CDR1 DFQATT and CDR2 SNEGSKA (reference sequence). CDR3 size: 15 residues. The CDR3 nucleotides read TGCAGTGCCTACGAAGGGGGGACTAGCTTCAATGAGCAGTACTTC. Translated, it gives CSAYEGGTSFNEQYF.

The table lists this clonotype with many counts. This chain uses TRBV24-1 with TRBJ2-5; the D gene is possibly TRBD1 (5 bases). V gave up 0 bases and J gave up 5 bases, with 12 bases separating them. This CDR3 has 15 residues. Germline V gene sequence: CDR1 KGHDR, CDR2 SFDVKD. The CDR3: CATSDLVSGRETQYF. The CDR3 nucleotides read TGTGCCACCAGTGATTTGGTTTCAGGGCGGGAGACCCAGTACTTC.

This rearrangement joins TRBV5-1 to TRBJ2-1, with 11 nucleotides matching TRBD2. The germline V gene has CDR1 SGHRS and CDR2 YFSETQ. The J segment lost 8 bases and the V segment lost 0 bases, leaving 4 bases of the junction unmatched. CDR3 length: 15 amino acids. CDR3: CASSLELAGVYEQFF. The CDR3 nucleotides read TGCGCCAGCAGCTTGGAACTAGCGGGAGTATATGAGCAGTTCTTC.

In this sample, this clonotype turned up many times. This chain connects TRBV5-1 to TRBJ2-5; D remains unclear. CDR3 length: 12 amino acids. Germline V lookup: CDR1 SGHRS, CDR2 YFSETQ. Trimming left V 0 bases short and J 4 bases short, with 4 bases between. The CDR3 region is CASSLEGETQYF. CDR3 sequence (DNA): TGCGCCAGCAGCTTGGAGGGAGAGACCCAGTACTTC.

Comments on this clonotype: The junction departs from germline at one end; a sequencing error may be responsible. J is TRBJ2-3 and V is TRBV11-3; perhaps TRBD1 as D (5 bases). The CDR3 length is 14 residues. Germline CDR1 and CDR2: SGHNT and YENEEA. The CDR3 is CAGSLTASTDTQYF. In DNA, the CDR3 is TGTGCCGGCAGCTTGACAGCTAGCACAGATACGCAGTATTTT.

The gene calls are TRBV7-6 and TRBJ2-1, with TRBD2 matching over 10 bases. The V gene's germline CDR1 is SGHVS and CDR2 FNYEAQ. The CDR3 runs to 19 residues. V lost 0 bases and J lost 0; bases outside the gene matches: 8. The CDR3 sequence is CASSLAGTSVFSSYNEQFF. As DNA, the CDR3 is TGTGCCAGCAGCTTAGCCGGGACTAGCGTCTTTAGCTCCTACAATGAGCAGTTCTTC.

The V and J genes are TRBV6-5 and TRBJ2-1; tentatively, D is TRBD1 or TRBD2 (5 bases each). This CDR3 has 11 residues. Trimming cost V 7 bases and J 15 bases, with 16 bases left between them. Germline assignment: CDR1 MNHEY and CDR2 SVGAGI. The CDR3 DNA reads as TGTGCCAGCACAGGGAGCTCCGGGCGGTTCTTC. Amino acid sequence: CASTGSSGRFF.

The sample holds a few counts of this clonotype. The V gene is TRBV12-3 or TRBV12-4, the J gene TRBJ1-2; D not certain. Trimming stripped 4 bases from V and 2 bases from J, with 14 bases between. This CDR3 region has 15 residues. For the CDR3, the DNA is TGTGCCAGCAGTTCGTGGTCCGGTACAAACTATGGCTACACCTTC. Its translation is CASSSWSGTNYGYTF.

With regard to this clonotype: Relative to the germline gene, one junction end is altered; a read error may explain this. CDR3 sequence reads: CASSVAKADGGQPQHF. CDR3 sequence (DNA): TGTGCCAGCAGCGTAGCTAAGGCGGACGGCGGGCAGCCCCAGCATTTT. This chain joins TRBV7-9 and TRBJ1-5; D is ambiguous. The CDR3 totals 16 residues. Germline V gene sequence: CDR1 SEHNR, CDR2 FQNEAQ (reference sequence).

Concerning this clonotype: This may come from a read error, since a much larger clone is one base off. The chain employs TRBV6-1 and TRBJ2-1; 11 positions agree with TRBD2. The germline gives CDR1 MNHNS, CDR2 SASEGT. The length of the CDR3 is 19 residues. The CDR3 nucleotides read TGTGCCAGCGGGGAAATGGGACTAGCGGTTGTTAGCTCCTACAATAAGCAGTTCTTC. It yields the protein CASGEMGLAVVSSYNKQFF.

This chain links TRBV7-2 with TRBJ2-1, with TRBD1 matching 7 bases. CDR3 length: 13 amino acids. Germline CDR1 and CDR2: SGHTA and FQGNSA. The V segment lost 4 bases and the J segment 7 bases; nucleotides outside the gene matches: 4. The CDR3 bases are TGTGCCAGCAGCTCGAAGACAGGGAATGAGCAGTTCTTC. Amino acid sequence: CASSSKTGNEQFF. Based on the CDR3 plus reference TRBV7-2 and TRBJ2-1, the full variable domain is GAGVSQSPSNKVTEKGKDVELRCDPISGHTALYWYRQSLGQGLEFLIYFQGNSAPDKSGLPSDRFSAERTGGSVSTLTIQRTQQEDSAVYLCASSSKTGNEQFFGPGTRLTVL.

The CDR3 sequence is CASTPLDFVPSRTEAFF. Here the CDR3 DNA reads TGTGCCAGCACCCCCCTAGATTTTGTGCCCTCTAGGACTGAAGCTTTCTTT. The chain uses TRBV28 and TRBJ1-1; D ambiguous. The CDR3 totals 17 residues. The germline gives CDR1 MDHEN, CDR2 SYDVKM. V was trimmed by 7 bases and J by 5 bases, leaving 26 bases between them.

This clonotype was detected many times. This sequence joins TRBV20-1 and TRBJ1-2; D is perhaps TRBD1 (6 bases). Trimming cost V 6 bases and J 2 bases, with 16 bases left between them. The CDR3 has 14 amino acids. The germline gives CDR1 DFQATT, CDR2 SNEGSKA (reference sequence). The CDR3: CSARGQSVNYGYTF. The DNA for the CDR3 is TGCAGTGCCCGTGGACAGTCCGTCAACTATGGCTACACCTTC.

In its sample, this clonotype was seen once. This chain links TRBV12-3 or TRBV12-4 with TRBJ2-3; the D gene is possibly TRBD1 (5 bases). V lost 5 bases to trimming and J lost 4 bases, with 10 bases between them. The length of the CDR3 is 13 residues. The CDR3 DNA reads TGTGCCAGCAGTATTTTAGGGGCAGATACGCAGTATTTT. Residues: CASSILGADTQYF.

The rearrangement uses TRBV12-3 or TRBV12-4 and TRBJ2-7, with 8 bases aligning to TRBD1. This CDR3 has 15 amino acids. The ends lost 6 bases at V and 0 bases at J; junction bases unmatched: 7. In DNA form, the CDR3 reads TGTGCCAGCAGCCATCCCGGGACAGGCTCCTACGAGCAGTACTTC. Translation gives CASSHPGTGSYEQYF.

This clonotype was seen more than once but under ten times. CDR3 sequence (DNA): TGCAGCGTTGCGGCGGGGACTGAAGCTTTCTTT. Protein product: CSVAAGTEAFF. The gene calls are TRBV29-1 and TRBJ1-1; D ambiguous. The CDR3 spans 11 residues. Germline lookup yields CDR1 SQVTM and CDR2 ANQGSEA. Trimming shortened V by 4 bases and J by 5 bases, and 8 bases separated the two germline ends.

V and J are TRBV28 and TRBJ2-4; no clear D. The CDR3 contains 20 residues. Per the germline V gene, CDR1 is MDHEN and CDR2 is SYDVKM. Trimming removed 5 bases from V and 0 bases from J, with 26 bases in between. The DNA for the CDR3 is TGTGCCAGCAGTAGTCGGAGCCCCTATACCCTTACCCTAGCCAAAAACATTCAGTACTTC. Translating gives CASSSRSPYTLTLAKNIQYF.

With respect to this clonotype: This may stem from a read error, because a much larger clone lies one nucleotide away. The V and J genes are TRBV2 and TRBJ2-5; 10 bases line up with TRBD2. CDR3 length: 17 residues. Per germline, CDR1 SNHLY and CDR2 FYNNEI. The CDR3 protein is CVSSPALAGESRETQYF. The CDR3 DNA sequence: TGTGTCAGCAGCCCTGCCCTAGCGGGAGAATCCAGGGAGACCCAGTACTTC.

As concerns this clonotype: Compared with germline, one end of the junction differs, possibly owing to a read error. The CDR3 loop reads CASSPIQGRGAGVPTF. CDR3 in DNA: TGTGCCAGCAGCCCGATTCAGGGAAGAGGGGCTGGCGTCCCGACTTTC. The V and J genes are TRBV11-2 and TRBJ2-6, with D perhaps assigned TRBD1 or TRBD2 (5 bases each). Germline CDR1 SGHAT, CDR2 FQNNGV. CDR3 length: 16 amino acids.

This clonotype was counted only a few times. CDR3 DNA sequence: TGCAGCTCAGGAACAGGGGACTCCTACGAGCAGTACTTC. Translated, it gives CSSGTGDSYEQYF. This chain joins TRBV20-1 and TRBJ2-7; 7 positions agree with TRBD1. Germline CDR1 is DFQATT and CDR2 is SNEGSKA (reference sequence). CDR3 length: 13 amino acids.